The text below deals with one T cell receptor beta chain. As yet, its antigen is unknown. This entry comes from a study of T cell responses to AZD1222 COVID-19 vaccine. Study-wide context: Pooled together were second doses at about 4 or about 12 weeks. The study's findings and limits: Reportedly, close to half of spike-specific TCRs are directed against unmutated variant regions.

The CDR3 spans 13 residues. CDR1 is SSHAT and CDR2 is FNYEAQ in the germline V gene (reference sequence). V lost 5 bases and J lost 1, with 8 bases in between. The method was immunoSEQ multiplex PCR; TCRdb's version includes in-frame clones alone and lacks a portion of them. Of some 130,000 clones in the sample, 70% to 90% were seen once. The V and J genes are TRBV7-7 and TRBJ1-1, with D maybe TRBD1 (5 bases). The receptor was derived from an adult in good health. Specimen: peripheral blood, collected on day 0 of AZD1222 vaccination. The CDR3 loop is CASSPGTNTEAFF. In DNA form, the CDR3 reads TGTGCCAGCAGCCCCGGGACGAACACTGAAGCTTTCTTT.